This paragraph covers one T cell receptor (beta chain) sequence. This sample was taken from a study of early T cells in non-severe SARS-CoV-2 infection. Using its own MiXCR run on the 5' RACE reads, TCRdb lists one record per CDR3 protein. The sample has roughly 47,000 distinct CDR3 sequences; roughly 23% are singletons. This CDR3 has 11 residues. The V end was cut by 5 bases, the J end by 9 bases, with 10 bases between. This sequence was found in an adult who was a healthcare worker with PCR-confirmed SARS-CoV-2 infection or an uninfected control (not recorded which). The chain employs TRBV12-3 or TRBV12-4 and TRBJ2-5, with a possible D match to TRBD2 (5 bases). This sample comprised whole blood, obtained at baseline. CDR3 coding DNA: TGTGCCAGCAGTGAGACGGGGTCCCAGTACTTC. Protein: CASSETGSQYF.